This paragraph covers one T cell receptor beta chain sequence. Its matching antigen is unknown. From germline, CDR1 is SEHNR and CDR2 FQNEAQ (reference sequence). The germline V and J ends were trimmed by 2 bases and 5 bases, with 9 bases remaining between them. This CDR3 region has 13 residues. This sample was included in a study of cytomegalovirus exposure and HLA in healthy donors. About the study: Researchers previously reported finding roughly 120 million unique TCR beta sequences from 170 million or so T cells.

Study-level points and caveats: For most TCR sequences rarity was the rule, although some public TCRs occurred in many donors. The listing of roughly 160 TCR beta chains classed them as cytomegalovirus-associated. Later analysis showed TCR association rates varying by HLA locus, highest for DRB1 and lowest for HLA-C.

PCR employed 60 Vbeta and 13 Jbeta primers. TCRdb's copy holds only in-frame clones and misses some; the assay was immunoSEQ multiplex PCR. The data hold some 120,000 clones, with 85% observed a single time. The sequencing input was PBMCs. This sequence was found in a woman aged 25 to 39 in good health and CMV-seropositive. The gene calls are TRBV7-9 and TRBJ1-2, with D unresolved. The CDR3 loop is CASSLPQTYGYTF. The DNA of the CDR3 is TGTGCCAGCAGCTTACCCCAGACTTATGGCTACACCTTC.